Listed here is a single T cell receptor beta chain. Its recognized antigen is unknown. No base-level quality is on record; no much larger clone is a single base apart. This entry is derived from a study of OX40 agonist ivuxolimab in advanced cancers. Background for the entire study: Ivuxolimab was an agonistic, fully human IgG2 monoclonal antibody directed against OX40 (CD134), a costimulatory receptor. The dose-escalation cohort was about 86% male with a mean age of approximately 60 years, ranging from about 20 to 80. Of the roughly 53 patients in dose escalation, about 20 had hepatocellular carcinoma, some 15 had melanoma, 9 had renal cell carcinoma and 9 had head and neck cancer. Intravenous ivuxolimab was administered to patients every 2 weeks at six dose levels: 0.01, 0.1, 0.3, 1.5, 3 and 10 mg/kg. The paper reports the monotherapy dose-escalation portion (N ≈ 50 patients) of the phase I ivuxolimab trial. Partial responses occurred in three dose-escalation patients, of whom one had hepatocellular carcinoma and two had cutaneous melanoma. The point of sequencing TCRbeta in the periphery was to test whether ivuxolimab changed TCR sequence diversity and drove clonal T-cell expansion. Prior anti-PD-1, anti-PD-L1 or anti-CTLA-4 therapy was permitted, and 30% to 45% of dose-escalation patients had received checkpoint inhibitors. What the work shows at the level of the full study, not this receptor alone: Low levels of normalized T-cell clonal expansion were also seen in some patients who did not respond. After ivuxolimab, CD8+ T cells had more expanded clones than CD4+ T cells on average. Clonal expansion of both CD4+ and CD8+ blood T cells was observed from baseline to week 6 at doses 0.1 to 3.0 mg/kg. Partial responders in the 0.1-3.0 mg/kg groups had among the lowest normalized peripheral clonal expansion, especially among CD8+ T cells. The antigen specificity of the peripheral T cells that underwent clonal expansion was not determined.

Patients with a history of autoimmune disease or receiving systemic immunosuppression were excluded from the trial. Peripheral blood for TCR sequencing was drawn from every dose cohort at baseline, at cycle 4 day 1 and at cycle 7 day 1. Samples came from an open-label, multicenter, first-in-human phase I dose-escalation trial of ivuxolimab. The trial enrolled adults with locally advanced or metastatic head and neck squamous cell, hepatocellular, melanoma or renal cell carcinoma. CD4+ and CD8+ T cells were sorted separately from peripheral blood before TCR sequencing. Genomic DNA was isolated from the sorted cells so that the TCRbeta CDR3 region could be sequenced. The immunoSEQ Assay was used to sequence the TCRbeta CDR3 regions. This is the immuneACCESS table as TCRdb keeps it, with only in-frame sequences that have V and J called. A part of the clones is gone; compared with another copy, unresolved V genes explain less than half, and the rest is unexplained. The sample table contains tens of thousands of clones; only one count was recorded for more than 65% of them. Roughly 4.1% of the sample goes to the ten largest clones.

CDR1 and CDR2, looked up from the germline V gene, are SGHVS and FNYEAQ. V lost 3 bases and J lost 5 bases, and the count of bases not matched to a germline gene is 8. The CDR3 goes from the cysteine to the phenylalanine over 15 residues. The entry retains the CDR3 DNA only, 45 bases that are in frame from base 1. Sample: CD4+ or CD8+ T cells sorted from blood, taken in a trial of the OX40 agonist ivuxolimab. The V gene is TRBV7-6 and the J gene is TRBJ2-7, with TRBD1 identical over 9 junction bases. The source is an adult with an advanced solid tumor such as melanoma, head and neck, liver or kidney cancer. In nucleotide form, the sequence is TGTGCCAGCAGCTTTAGGACAGGGGTTCTCGACGAGCAGTACTTC. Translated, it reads CASSFRTGVLDEQYF.